Listed below are T cell receptor beta chains from one sample, sequenced in a study of cytomegalovirus exposure and HLA in healthy donors. Sequencing used immunoSEQ multiplex PCR; TCRdb keeps in-frame clones, though not all of them. Of about 140,000 clones in the sample, just over 85% are singletons; the top ten hold approximately 8%. Sequences were obtained from PBMCs. All receptors come from a woman under 30 in good health and CMV-seropositive. CDR3s include the opening cysteine and the closing phenylalanine or tryptophan. The D gene is left open where the match is weak. Clone sizes are given selectively: once, few, many, or a class where the clone is expanded.

v_call,clone_size,d_call,j_call,cdr3_aa,cdr3_nt
TRBV6-5,few,TRBD1,TRBJ1-2,CASSRTGTYGYTF,TGTGCCAGCAGTCGGACAGGGACATATGGCTACACCTTC
TRBV5-1,.,.,TRBJ2-4,CASSVAESQNIQYF,TGCGCCAGCAGCGTCGCAGAATCTCAAAACATTCAGTACTTC
TRBV19,.,TRBD1,TRBJ1-1,CASSQTGTANTEAFF,TGTGCCAGTAGTCAAACCGGGACAGCGAACACTGAAGCTTTCTTT
TRBV30,.,TRBD2,TRBJ2-2,CAWSVRSSGISPGELFF,TGTGCCTGGAGTGTACGGTCTAGCGGAATCTCCCCCGGGGAGCTGTTTTTT
TRBV6-1,once,.,TRBJ1-5,CASSVSRGPRMPQHF,TGTGCCAGCAGTGTCTCCCGAGGGCCGCGTATGCCCCAGCATTTT
TRBV7-3,once,.,TRBJ2-3,CASSPRGAAQYF,TGTGCCAGCAGCCCTCGGGGGGCGGCGCAGTATTTT
TRBV5-6,.,TRBD1,TRBJ2-1,CASSRQRDRVGNEQFF,TGTGCCAGCAGCCGACAACGTGACAGGGTGGGGAATGAGCAGTTCTTC
TRBV11-1,.,.,TRBJ1-5,CASSLSRGQPQHF,TGTGCCAGCAGCTTATCCCGGGGGCAGCCCCAGCATTTT
TRBV6-1,.,.,TRBJ2-5,CASSDLIIQETQYF,TGTGCCAGCAGTGACCTAATTATACAAGAGACCCAGTACTTC
TRBV5-1,.,TRBD2,TRBJ2-1,CASSLGLAGKQFF,TGCGCCAGCAGCTTGGGGTTAGCGGGGAAGCAGTTCTTC
TRBV27,.,.,TRBJ1-2,CASSLLMAGDAYGYTF,TGTGCCAGCAGTTTATTAATGGCAGGGGATGCCTATGGCTACACCTTC
TRBV5-1,.,.,TRBJ2-2,CASTFLEVGTGELFF,TGCGCCAGCACCTTTCTAGAGGTCGGCACCGGGGAGCTGTTTTTT
TRBV6-5,.,TRBD1,TRBJ2-1,CASKGGQGYNEQFF,TGTGCCAGCAAAGGGGGACAGGGGTACAATGAGCAGTTCTTC
TRBV7-8,few,TRBD1,TRBJ2-7,CASSSTGQGREQYF,TGTGCCAGCAGCTCAACGGGACAGGGGAGGGAGCAGTACTTC
TRBV7-2,.,TRBD1,TRBJ1-5,CASSPRTGVQPQHF,TGTGCCAGCAGCCCACGGACAGGGGTTCAGCCCCAGCATTTT
TRBV2,few,TRBD1,TRBJ1-2,CASSGGQGVDYGYTF,TGTGCCAGCAGTGGGGGACAGGGGGTGGACTATGGCTACACCTTC
TRBV2,.,TRBD2,TRBJ2-1,CASSELASGSGNEQFF,TGTGCCAGCAGTGAATTGGCTAGCGGGAGTGGGAATGAGCAGTTCTTC
TRBV5-1,.,TRBD1,TRBJ2-3,CASRGTGFNTDTQYF,TGCGCCAGCAGGGGGACAGGGTTTAACACAGATACGCAGTATTTT
TRBV6-1,once,TRBD1,TRBJ2-7,CASGLDRGLYEQYF,TGTGCCAGCGGCCTCGACAGGGGTCTGTACGAGCAGTACTTC
TRBV5-6,.,.,TRBJ2-2,CASSQLGAGELFF,TGTGCCAGCAGCCAGCTAGGGGCCGGGGAGCTGTTTTTT
TRBV4-2,.,.,TRBJ2-7,CASSQDRSSYEQYF,TGTGCCAGCAGCCAAGACCGGAGCTCCTACGAGCAGTACTTC
TRBV5-4,.,TRBD1,TRBJ1-4,CASSRDRYNEKLFF,TGTGCCAGCAGCCGGGACAGGTATAATGAAAAACTGTTTTTT
TRBV5-5,.,TRBD2,TRBJ2-1,CASRSGSSYNEQFF,TGTGCCAGCCGTAGCGGGAGCTCCTACAATGAGCAGTTCTTC
TRBV7-2,once,.,TRBJ1-2,CASSLGGTVGYTF,TGTGCCAGCAGCTTAGGCGGTACTGTTGGCTACACCTTC
TRBV7-9,.,TRBD1,TRBJ2-7,CASSFKGAAYEQYF,TGTGCCAGCAGCTTTAAGGGGGCCGCCTACGAGCAGTACTTC
TRBV5-4,.,TRBD1,TRBJ2-1,CASSSTGLGYNEQFF,TGTGCCAGCAGCTCGACAGGGCTCGGGTACAATGAGCAGTTCTTC
TRBV6-5,.,TRBD1,TRBJ1-3,CASKRDSHSGNTIYF,TGTGCCAGCAAAAGGGACAGCCACTCTGGAAACACCATATATTTT